What follows describes a single TCR beta chain. Its target is not known. The sample is drawn from a study of response to subunit inactivated influenza vaccine. Study-level results: It was the authors' suggestion that each seasonal influenza vaccination recruits few new T cells.

From germline, CDR1 is SEHNR and CDR2 FQNEAQ (reference sequence). The length of the CDR3 is 13 residues. V lost 8 bases and J lost 6; bases outside the gene matches: 5. TCRdb reprocessed the RT-PCR reads via MiXCR and lists one record per CDR3 protein. The table has roughly 630,000 distinct CDR3 sequences, less than 15% seen once; the top ten hold 7.5% to 8%. The receptor was derived from a man aged 50 to 59 who received an inactivated influenza vaccine. The chain couples TRBV7-9 to TRBJ2-3; 10 positions match TRBD2. Here the sequenced sample was PBMCs from blood, taken 14 to 15 days before vaccination. CDR3 coding DNA: TGTGCCAGCCGGGCTAGCGGGAGTGATACGCAGTATTTT. Its translation: CASRASGSDTQYF.